Each of the 13 T cell receptor beta chains below was sequenced from the same sample in a study of CXCR3-negative and CXCR3-positive naive CD8 T cells. Findings of the study overall: More hydrophobic TRB CDR3s were found in CXCR3-positive naive cells than in CXCR3-negative naive cells.

Their cognate antigens are unknown. The authors made the TRB cDNA libraries by 5' RACE using UMI labels. TCRdb reanalyzed the 5' RACE reads and collapses them to one entry per CDR3 protein, without DNA. The table lists fewer than 3,000 distinct CDR3 sequences. Sample: naive CXCR3+ CD8+ T cells from blood. Subset in this sample: CD45RO-CCR7+CD27+CD95- naive CD8+ T cells expressing CXCR3 (TNR3+). All receptors come from a human donor in good health. Some clones in this sample may be carry-over from other donors' samples.

Considering frequency, this clonotype is medium-sized. The rearrangement uses TRBV29-1 and TRBJ2-1. This CDR3 region has 11 residues. The germline V gene encodes CDR1 SQVTM and CDR2 ANQGSEA. The CDR3: CSAVLYNEQFF.

This clonotype counts as medium-sized by frequency. The chain recombines TRBV20-1 with TRBJ2-1; TCRdb lists TRBD1, though no DNA is available to test this call. CDR1 is DFQATT and CDR2 is SNEGSKA in the germline V gene (reference sequence). This CDR3 spans 12 amino acids. The CDR3 here is CSASGAGNEQFF.

This clonotype is deemed medium-sized (0.01 to 0.1%) by its frequency. The genes are TRBV24-1 and TRBJ2-3. Per germline, CDR1 KGHDR and CDR2 SFDVKD. There are 15 residues in the CDR3. The CDR3: CATSDLTGDPDTQYF.

In terms of frequency, this clonotype is medium-sized (0.01 to 0.1%). The V call is TRBV20-1, the J call TRBJ2-1; no DNA is available, so the TRBD2 call from TCRdb remains unchecked. The CDR3 length is 13 residues. Germline CDR1 DFQATT, CDR2 SNEGSKA (reference sequence). The CDR3 sequence: CSAGSSSYNEQFF.

This clonotype is medium-sized by frequency. The genes are TRBV4-3 and TRBJ2-1; TCRdb's assignment of TRBD2 cannot be checked, as there is no DNA. Germline V lookup: CDR1 LGHNA, CDR2 YSLEER. The CDR3 spans 18 residues. CDR3: CASSQERSGTSGVNEQFF.

The chain has TRBV2 and TRBJ2-1. Germline CDR1 is SNHLY and CDR2 is FYNNEI. CDR3 length: 13 amino acids. CDR3: CASSEGGRNEQFF.

Its frequency marks this clonotype as medium-sized (0.01 to 0.1%). The V gene is TRBV6-2 or TRBV6-3, the J gene TRBJ2-1; TCRdb's D call, TRBD1, is unchecked because there is no DNA. CDR3 size: 13 residues. Germline CDR1 reads MNHEY; CDR2 reads SVGEGT. The CDR3 protein is CASSYSTGNEQFF.

This clonotype counts as large (0.1 to 1%) by frequency. The chain is built from TRBV30 and TRBJ2-1; with no DNA, the TCRdb D assignment of TRBD2 cannot be verified. Germline loops: CDR1 GTSNPN, CDR2 SVGIG (reference sequence). The CDR3 is made up of 15 amino acids. The CDR3: CAWSWLAGSFDEQFF.

Considering frequency, this clonotype is medium-sized. The genes are TRBV12-3 or TRBV12-4 and TRBJ2-5; TCRdb lists TRBD1, though no DNA is available to test this call. This CDR3 region has 16 residues. CDR3 residues: CASSDRGTGYQETQYF.

This clonotype is identified as medium-sized from frequency. The rearrangement joins TRBV29-1 to TRBJ1-4; the D gene TCRdb calls, TRBD1, cannot be checked with no DNA. The CDR3 loop spans 13 amino acids. Germline V CDR1 and CDR2: SQVTM, ANQGSEA. The CDR3 loop is CSAVLGGNEKLFF.

This clonotype is called medium-sized based on its frequency. The V gene is TRBV21-1, the J gene TRBJ1-5. TRBV21-1 is a documented pseudogene. This CDR3 comprises 15 residues. The CDR3 sequence: CASSKRTVSNQPQHF.

The chain carries TRBV20-1 and TRBJ2-7; no DNA is available, so the TRBD1 call from TCRdb remains unchecked. Germline CDR1 reads DFQATT; CDR2 reads SNEGSKA (reference sequence). The CDR3 has 14 amino acids. The CDR3: CSATNRVTGYEQYF.

According to its frequency, this clonotype is medium-sized. This sequence joins TRBV29-1 and TRBJ2-5. Germline V lookup: CDR1 SQVTM, CDR2 ANQGSEA. This CDR3 spans 11 amino acids. The CDR3 reads CSSRKKETQYF.